The entry below describes one T cell receptor (beta chain). Its antigen is as yet unknown. This specimen comes from a study of T cell repertoires in cytomegalovirus infection. The overall study: Used in the study were CMV epitopes, some recently identified and HLA-C-restricted, others well-studied and HLA-B-restricted. CMV infection together with matching HLA type was indicated by public TCR beta signatures. Notes on the study in general: The study found HLA-C-restricted CMV-specific TCR beta clonotypes dominating the ex vivo response.

This CDR3 region has 15 residues. The V and J ends lost 7 bases and 0 bases respectively, with 13 bases between them. Germline V gene sequence: CDR1 LNHDA, CDR2 SQIVND (reference sequence). MiXCR, run by TCRdb on the reads, gives a single entry per CDR3 protein. The sample gives a few hundred thousand distinct CDR3 sequences, 25% to 35% of which show up once; 15% to 25% is in the top ten. Sequenced material: cultured PBMCs, taken from culture after CMV antigen stimulation. The clonotype was recovered from a human donor in good health (CMV status not recorded). Some clones in this sample may be carry-over from other donors' samples. The V gene is TRBV19, the J gene TRBJ2-1, with D possibly being TRBD2 (6 bases). The CDR3 coding sequence is TGTGCCAGTAACTTAGCGGACAACTCCTACAATGAGCAGTTCTTC. Its protein product is CASNLADNSYNEQFF.